Listed here are 28 T cell receptor beta chains from one sample, sequenced in a study of cytomegalovirus exposure and HLA in healthy donors. Primers: 60 Vbeta forward and 13 Jbeta reverse. The protocol was immunoSEQ multiplex PCR, while the TCRdb copy is restricted to in-frame clones and leaves out a portion. The sample holds fewer than 100,000 clones. The material sequenced was PBMCs. These receptors were taken from a woman aged 60-70 years in good health and CMV-seronegative.

This chain joins TRBV10-3 and TRBJ2-7; D might be TRBD2 (5 bases). Germline V CDR1 and CDR2: ENHRY, SYGVKD. CDR3 size: 13 residues. Trimming removed 10 bases at V and 9 bases at J, with 22 bases between. The CDR3 is CATAAESALRQYF. DNA for the CDR3: TGTGCCACCGCAGCGGAGTCCGCCTTACGGCAGTACTTC.

The chain carries TRBV6-5 and TRBJ2-7, with unresolved D. Between the trimmed V and J ends, which lost 0 bases and 1 base, there was a span of 10 bases. This CDR3 is 15 amino acids long. Germline CDR1 reads MNHEY; CDR2 reads SVGAGI. CDR3: CASSYSMAGSYEQYF. The CDR3 DNA reads TGTGCCAGCAGTTACTCGATGGCAGGTTCCTACGAGCAGTACTTC.

The rearrangement uses TRBV10-2 and TRBJ1-5; D uncertain. The V end lost 6 bases, the J end lost 4 bases, and 10 bases lay between the germline ends. The CDR3 consists of 13 residues. CDR1 is WSHSY and CDR2 is SAAADI in the germline V gene. The CDR3 nucleotides are TGCGCCAGCAGGGAGGTATTAAATCAGCCCCAGCATTTT. Its translation: CASREVLNQPQHF.

DNA for the CDR3: TGTGCCACCAGCAGAGATACAGGGATGGAGACCCAGTACTTC. This encodes CATSRDTGMETQYF. The chain employs TRBV15 and TRBJ2-5; weak D call: TRBD1 (6 bases). This CDR3 contains 14 residues. Germline V lookup: CDR1 LNHNV, CDR2 YYDKDF (reference sequence). V was cut by 0 bases and J by 5 bases, with 10 bases left in between.

The V call is TRBV2, the J call TRBJ2-7; 8 positions match TRBD2. CDR3 length equals 14 residues. The trim removed 7 bases at V and 2 bases at J, leaving 7 bases unmatched. Germline V CDR1 and CDR2: SNHLY, FYNNEI. CDR3 DNA sequence: TGTGCCAGCACCGTGACTAGCGAAACCTACGAGCAGTACTTC. Its translation is CASTVTSETYEQYF. Based on the CDR3 plus reference TRBV2 and TRBJ2-7, the full variable domain is EPEVTQTPSHQVTQMGQEVILRCVPISNHLYFYWYRQILGQKVEFLVSFYNNEISEKSEIFDDQFSVERPDGSNFTLKIRSTKLEDSAMYFCASTVTSETYEQYFGPGTRLTVT.

This chain links TRBV5-1 with TRBJ2-1, with TRBD1 as a possible D gene (5 bases). This CDR3 has 14 amino acids. CDR1 and CDR2 from the germline V gene are SGHRS and YFSETQ. V gave up 4 bases and J gave up 6 bases, with 14 bases separating them. CDR3 sequence: CASSTGHSVNEQFF. In nucleotides, the CDR3 is TGCGCCAGCAGCACCGGACATTCCGTCAATGAGCAGTTCTTC.

This rearrangement joins TRBV28 to TRBJ1-2; TRBD1 aligns across 7 bases. Germline CDR1 is MDHEN and CDR2 is SYDVKM. Trimming took 6 bases from V and 4 from J; bases not matched to a gene: 5. The CDR3 is made up of 13 amino acids. In DNA, the CDR3 is TGTGCCAGCAGCAGACAGGGTACCTATGGCTACACCTTC. Amino acids: CASSRQGTYGYTF.

CDR3 protein: CASSQDRYTGTYEQYF. The DNA of the CDR3 is TGCGCCAGCAGCCAAGATCGTTATACAGGGACCTACGAGCAGTACTTC. The rearrangement links TRBV4-3 to TRBJ2-7; D is perhaps TRBD1 (6 bases). Deletions cut 0 bases from V and 2 bases from J, with 14 bases between. Per the germline V gene, CDR1 is LGHNA and CDR2 is YSLEER. The CDR3 is made up of 16 amino acids.

The chain uses TRBV6-1 and TRBJ1-1; D remains ambiguous. Between the trimmed V and J ends, which lost 6 bases and 1 base, there was a span of 9 bases. Germline values: CDR1 MNHNS, CDR2 SASEGT. This CDR3 spans 13 amino acids. This CDR3 reads CASSAVWNTEAFF. The CDR3, as DNA: TGTGCCAGCAGCGCGGTGTGGAACACTGAAGCTTTCTTT.

The V and J genes are TRBV9 and TRBJ2-5; possibly TRBD1 for D (6 bases). V lost 0 bases, J lost 4 bases, and 16 bases lay in between. This CDR3 has 16 residues. The germline V gene has CDR1 SGDLS and CDR2 YYNGEE. CDR3 sequence (DNA): TGTGCCAGCAGCGTAGGTCAGGGGCTCGGCGTAGAGACCCAGTACTTC. Translating it yields CASSVGQGLGVETQYF.

The chain is built from TRBV7-2 and TRBJ2-5; a possible D gene is TRBD2 (6 bases). The V gene's germline CDR1 is SGHTA and CDR2 FQGNSA. CDR3 size: 14 residues. V gave up 2 bases and J gave up 6 bases, with 13 bases separating them. The CDR3 loop reads CASSLNPGGQTQYF. CDR3 sequence (DNA): TGTGCCAGCAGCTTAAATCCTGGAGGGCAGACCCAGTACTTC.

This chain uses TRBV4-3 with TRBJ2-3; tentative D call: TRBD2 (5 bases). Per the germline V gene, CDR1 is LGHNA and CDR2 is YSLEER. Trimming removed 0 bases at V and 5 bases at J, with 9 bases between. The CDR3 spans 14 residues. CDR3 nucleotide sequence: TGCGCCAGCAGCCAAGATGGGGAGATAGATACGCAGTATTTT. This codes for CASSQDGEIDTQYF.

The rearrangement links TRBV30 to TRBJ2-7; D remains unclear. Germline CDR1 and CDR2: GTSNPN and SVGIG (reference sequence). Trimming left V 5 bases short and J 0 bases short, with 11 bases between. The CDR3 length is 13 residues. As DNA, the CDR3 is TGTGCCTGGGTCGTCCCGGGCTCCTACGAGCAGTACTTC. This encodes CAWVVPGSYEQYF.

V gene TRBV4-3 combines with J gene TRBJ2-3, with 7 bases lining up with TRBD2. This CDR3 has 17 residues. Germline V gives CDR1 LGHNA, CDR2 YSLEER. The trim removed 0 bases at V and 6 bases at J, leaving 12 bases unmatched. The CDR3 loop is CASSQDWRLAVGDTQYF. The CDR3 nucleotides are TGCGCCAGCAGCCAAGACTGGAGGCTAGCGGTTGGGGATACGCAGTATTTT.

This sequence joins TRBV28 and TRBJ2-3; no definite D call. Germline V gene lookup returns CDR1 MDHEN and CDR2 SYDVKM. CDR3 length: 11 amino acids. V was trimmed by 3 bases and J by 8 bases, leaving 6 bases between them. CDR3 nucleotide sequence: TGTGCCAGCAGTTTGGAGTTTACGCAGTATTTT. It encodes CASSLEFTQYF.

The J gene is TRBJ2-1, the V gene TRBV6-1, with 13 nucleotides matching TRBD2. V shed 6 bases, J shed 10 bases, and the junction held 9 bases outside the gene matches. This CDR3 has 15 residues. The germline CDR1 and CDR2 sequences are MNHNS and SASEGT. The CDR3 reads CASRRGLAGDQEQFF. Here the CDR3 DNA reads TGTGCCAGCAGGCGCGGACTAGCGGGAGATCAGGAGCAGTTCTTC.

As for this clone: Sequence at one end of the junction differs from germline and may be a read error. The chain recombines TRBV7-7 with TRBJ1-4; 9 bases map to TRBD1. CDR3 length equals 17 residues. Germline V gives CDR1 SSHAT, CDR2 FNYEAQ (reference sequence). In DNA form, the CDR3 reads TGTGCTAGCAGCCCCGGGACAGGGATAGAGACTAATGAAAAACTGTTTTTT. This gives the protein CASSPGTGIETNEKLFF.

In DNA form, the CDR3 reads TGTGCCAGCAGCTTAGGGGCGGGCGGGACTAACTACGAGCAGTACTTC. It translates to CASSLGAGGTNYEQYF. The chain couples TRBV7-6 to TRBJ2-7; 7 positions agree with TRBD2. The V gene end was trimmed by 1 base and the J gene end by 3 bases; junction bases not matched to a gene: 9. Germline loops: CDR1 SGHVS, CDR2 FNYEAQ. CDR3 length equals 16 residues.

V is TRBV5-4 and J is TRBJ2-5; D is possibly TRBD2 (5 bases). The closer fit of TRBJ2-7 to the DNA end suggests the J call may be wrong. The CDR3 runs to 13 residues. CDR1 and CDR2 from the germline V gene are SGHNT and YYREEE (reference sequence). CDR3 protein: CASSLPAGLEQYF. The CDR3, as DNA: TGTGCCAGCAGCTTGCCCGCGGGTCTCGAGCAGTACTTC.

V gene TRBV19 combines with J gene TRBJ1-6; maybe TRBD1 (5 bases). Germline values: CDR1 LNHDA, CDR2 SQIVND (reference sequence). The CDR3 extends over 18 amino acids. V was cut by 4 bases and J by 0 bases, with 16 bases left in between. As DNA, the CDR3 is TGTGCCAGTAGTAAGGGCCCGGGCGGGGGCTCCTATAATTCACCCCTCCACTTT. Translation: CASSKGPGGGSYNSPLHF. The full variable domain, with the rest looked up from reference TRBV19 and TRBJ1-6, is DGGITQSPKYLFRKEGQNVTLSCEQNLNHDAMYWYRQDPGQGLRLIYYSQIVNDFQKGDIAEGYSVSREKKESFPLTVTSAQKNPTAFYLCASSKGPGGGSYNSPLHFGNGTRLTVT.

This sequence joins TRBV29-1 and TRBJ2-2, with TRBD1 identical over 9 bases. The length of the CDR3 is 15 residues. V lost 3 bases and J lost 4; bases outside the gene matches: 6. Germline CDR1 is SQVTM and CDR2 is ANQGSEA. The CDR3 loop reads CSVETGQGATGELFF. CDR3 nucleotides: TGCAGCGTTGAGACGGGACAGGGTGCCACCGGGGAGCTGTTTTTT.

The V and J genes are TRBV7-9 and TRBJ2-1; 7 bases are shared with TRBD1. V lost 4 bases and J lost 0; bases outside the gene matches: 15. This CDR3 is 19 amino acids long. CDR1 and CDR2 (germline): SEHNR, FQNEAQ (reference sequence). In nucleotides, the CDR3 is TGTGCCAGCAGCTCGCAGCAAAACAGGGGATTAAGCTCCTACAATGAGCAGTTCTTC. This codes for CASSSQQNRGLSSYNEQFF.

This rearrangement joins TRBV2 to TRBJ2-1; 7 nucleotides agree with TRBD2. V shed 6 bases, J shed 2 bases, and the junction held 7 bases outside the gene matches. The CDR3 spans 15 residues. Germline lookup yields CDR1 SNHLY and CDR2 FYNNEI. The CDR3 spells CASRSLATAYNEQFF. In DNA, the CDR3 is TGTGCCAGCAGGTCACTAGCGACCGCCTACAATGAGCAGTTCTTC.

V usage is TRBV28 and J usage is TRBJ2-7; D is unresolved. CDR3 length: 12 amino acids. The germline gives CDR1 MDHEN, CDR2 SYDVKM. The V and J ends lost 8 bases and 4 bases respectively, with 12 bases between them. The DNA of the CDR3 is TGTGCCAGCGGATCACAGTTGTACGAGCAGTACTTC. Translating gives CASGSQLYEQYF. Filled out from reference TRBV28 and TRBJ2-7, the complete variable domain reads DVKVTQSSRYLVKRTGEKVFLECVQDMDHENMFWYRQDPGLGLRLIYFSYDVKMKEKGDIPEGYSVSREKKERFSLILESASTNQTSMYLCASGSQLYEQYFGPGTRLTVT.

The rearrangement uses TRBV5-1 and TRBJ2-3, with TRBD2 matching over 11 bases. CDR1 is SGHRS, CDR2 YFSETQ, per germline. V was clipped by 4 bases and J by 3 bases; unmatched bases: 4. This CDR3 is built from 15 residues. CDR3 amino acids: CASSRGTSGTDTQYF. The CDR3 bases are TGCGCCAGCAGCCGGGGGACTAGCGGTACAGATACGCAGTATTTT.

The V and J genes are TRBV29-1 and TRBJ1-3, with D perhaps matching TRBD1 (6 bases). Trimming pared 6 bases from V and 2 bases from J, leaving 17 bases between. The CDR3 runs 15 residues. Germline CDR1 reads SQVTM; CDR2 reads ANQGSEA. In nucleotides, the CDR3 is TGCAGCGTCACGGGACAATTTCTGGCTGGAAACACCATATATTTT. Residues: CSVTGQFLAGNTIYF.

This chain connects TRBV28 to TRBJ2-1; 10 nucleotides align to TRBD2. Germline V lookup: CDR1 MDHEN, CDR2 SYDVKM. CDR3 size: 18 residues. Trimming cost V 4 bases and J 2 bases; bases outside gene matches: 11. The CDR3 bases are TGTGCCAGCAGTTCAAAAACCCAGCGGGAGGGTCCCTACAATGAGCAGTTCTTC. It specifies CASSSKTQREGPYNEQFF.

V gene TRBV7-2 combines with J gene TRBJ2-5; TRBD2 is a possible D gene (5 bases). V dropped 3 bases and J dropped 5 bases, with 22 bases sitting between them. Germline loops: CDR1 SGHTA, CDR2 FQGNSA. The CDR3 covers 17 residues. The CDR3 protein is CASSFSGEGAGQETQYF. CDR3 bases: TGTGCCAGCAGCTTTAGTGGTGAGGGCGCCGGGCAGGAGACCCAGTACTTC.